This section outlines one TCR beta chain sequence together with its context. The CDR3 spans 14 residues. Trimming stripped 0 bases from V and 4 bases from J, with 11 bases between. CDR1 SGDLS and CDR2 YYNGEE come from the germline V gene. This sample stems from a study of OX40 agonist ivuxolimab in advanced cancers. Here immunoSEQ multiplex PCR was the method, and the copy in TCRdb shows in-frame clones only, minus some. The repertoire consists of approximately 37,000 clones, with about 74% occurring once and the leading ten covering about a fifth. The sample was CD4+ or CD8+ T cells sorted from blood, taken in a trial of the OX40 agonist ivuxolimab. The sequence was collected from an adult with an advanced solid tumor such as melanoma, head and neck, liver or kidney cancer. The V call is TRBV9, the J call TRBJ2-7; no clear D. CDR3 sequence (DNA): TGTGCCAGCAGCGTAGACCCCCAAACATACGAGCAGTACTTC. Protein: CASSVDPQTYEQYF.